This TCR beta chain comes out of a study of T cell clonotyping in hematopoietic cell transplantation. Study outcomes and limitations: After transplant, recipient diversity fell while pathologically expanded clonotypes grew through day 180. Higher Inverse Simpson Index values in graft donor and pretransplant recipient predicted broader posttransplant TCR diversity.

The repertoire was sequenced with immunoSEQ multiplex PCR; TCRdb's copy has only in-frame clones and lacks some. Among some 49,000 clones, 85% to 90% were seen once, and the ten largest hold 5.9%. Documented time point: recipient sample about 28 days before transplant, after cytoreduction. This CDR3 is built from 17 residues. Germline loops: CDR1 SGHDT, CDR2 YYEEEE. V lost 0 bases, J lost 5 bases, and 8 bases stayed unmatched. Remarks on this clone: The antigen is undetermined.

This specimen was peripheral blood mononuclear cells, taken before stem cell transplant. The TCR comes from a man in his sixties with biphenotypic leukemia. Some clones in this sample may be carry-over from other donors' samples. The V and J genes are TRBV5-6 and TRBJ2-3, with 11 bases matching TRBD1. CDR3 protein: CASSLGPGQGDRDTQYF. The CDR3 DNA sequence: TGTGCCAGCAGCTTGGGCCCGGGACAGGGGGATCGAGATACGCAGTATTTT.